This TCR beta chain originates from a study of cytomegalovirus exposure and HLA in healthy donors. Study observations and caveats: TCR beta V- and J-gene trimming, according to a later analysis, was linked to a missense DCLRE1C variant.

Comment on this clone: What it binds is not known. Other DNA sequences within the sample encode an identical CDR3.

PCR used 60 Vbeta primers and 13 Jbeta primers. Original processing methods: Later analysis identified some 80 million unique TCR beta chains, about 12 million shared. Repertoires were generated with immunoSEQ multiplex PCR, while TCRdb's copy carries only in-frame clones and drops some. The V and J calls and clone size come from that table; D and trimming were worked out from the DNA. This sample has 140,000 or so clones; less than 10% occur once, and the top ten carry about 2%. CDR3 size: 12 residues. Trimming pared 5 bases from V and 4 bases from J, leaving 5 bases between. Germline V lookup: CDR1 MNHEY, CDR2 SMNVEV (reference sequence).

This chain connects TRBV27 to TRBJ2-2; D gene ambiguous. Sequencing was done on a sample of PBMCs. This receptor was taken from a male donor in good health and CMV-seronegative. The CDR3 DNA follows: TGTGCCAGCAGTCCCCTCACCGGGGAGCTGTTTTTT. It yields the protein CASSPLTGELFF.